The rows below give T cell receptor beta chains drawn from one sample of a study of beta chain features in type 1 diabetes. TCRdb's table, derived via immunoSEQ multiplex PCR, lists solely in-frame clones and lacks some. The table lists about 900,000 clones, under 20% of them singletons. Input material: naive CD4+ T cells from blood. These receptors originate from a woman under 30 in good health. The CDR3 runs from the conserved cysteine through the conserved F or W. The D gene is left open where the match is weak. Not all rows give a size; the values are once, few, many and, for expanded clones, a class.

J | size | V | D | DNA | CDR3
TRBJ2-1 | . | TRBV28 | TRBD2 | TGTGCCAGCAGCCTCCCCGGGGGGGGAGGTGGTGAGCAGTTCTTC | CASSLPGGGGGEQFF
TRBJ1-1 | few | TRBV29-1 | TRBD1 | TGCAGCGTTAACAGGGGCTCTGAAGCTTTCTTT | CSVNRGSEAFF
TRBJ2-1 | few | TRBV4-3 | . | TGCGCCAGCAGCTCCCTAAGTGCCTCGGGCAATGAGCAGTTCTTC | CASSSLSASGNEQFF
TRBJ2-3 | few | TRBV4-2 | . | TGTGCCAGCAGCCAAGATGGTAGCGGACCGGGGGATACGCAGTATTTT | CASSQDGSGPGDTQYF
TRBJ2-7 | once | TRBV2 | TRBD1 | TGTGCCAGCACCCGGACAGGGCTAAACGAGCAGTACTTC | CASTRTGLNEQYF
TRBJ2-6 | . | TRBV15 | . | TGTGCCACCAGCGATAACTCTGGGGCCAACGTCCTGACTTTC | CATSDNSGANVLTF
TRBJ2-3 | . | TRBV28 | . | TGTGCCAGCAGTTTAAGTGCTAGCGGCACAGATACGCAGTATTTT | CASSLSASGTDTQYF
TRBJ2-7 | . | TRBV29-1 | TRBD1 | TGCAGCGCATGGGACAGAAATACCTACGAGCAGTACTTC | CSAWDRNTYEQYF
TRBJ1-5 | few | TRBV28 | TRBD1 | TGTGCCAGCCACACAGGGGGTAGCAATCAGCCCCAGCATTTT | CASHTGGSNQPQHF
TRBJ2-3 | few | TRBV2 | . | TGTGCCAGCAGTGCTCGGCATACGCAGTATTTT | CASSARHTQYF
TRBJ2-1 | few | TRBV5-6 | . | TGTGCCAGCAGCTTGGGGGTCCCAAACAATGAGCAGTTCTTC | CASSLGVPNNEQFF
TRBJ2-1 | few | TRBV29-1 | TRBD2 | TGCAGCGTTGACACCCCACTAGCGGGAGTACTTTTCTTC | CSVDTPLAGVLFF
TRBJ1-1 | . | TRBV28 | . | TGTGCCAGCAGAGACAGGTCGAACACTGAAGCTTTCTTT | CASRDRSNTEAFF
TRBJ2-7 | . | TRBV28 | . | TGTGCCAGCAGTGCCTATCAGGGGCACGAGCAGTACTTC | CASSAYQGHEQYF
TRBJ2-5 | . | TRBV6-5 | TRBD1 | TGTGCCAGCAGTTTCAGACCGGGACAGGGTGCGCAGACCCAGTACTTC | CASSFRPGQGAQTQYF
TRBJ1-3 | few | TRBV5-5 | . | TGTGCCAGCAGCCAAGAGAAGGCGGGTAGTGGAAACACCATATATTTT | CASSQEKAGSGNTIYF
TRBJ2-2 | . | TRBV5-4 | TRBD2 | TGTGCCAGCAGCTTAGTGTGGCGGGAGACAACCGGGGAGCTGTTTTTT | CASSLVWRETTGELFF
TRBJ1-4 | few | TRBV7-2 | . | TGTGCCAGCAGACCCGTGGGGGGTGAACTGTTTTTT | CASRPVGGELFF
TRBJ2-5 | few | TRBV5-1 | TRBD1 | TGCGCCAGCAGAACAGGGGTGGAAGAGACCCAGTACTTC | CASRTGVEETQYF
TRBJ1-1 | few | TRBV7-3 | . | TGTGCCAGCAGCGTCCAGGGGAACACTGAAGCTTTCTTT | CASSVQGNTEAFF
TRBJ1-1 | . | TRBV7-7 | . | TGTGCTAGCAGCTTAGACCCGAACACTGAAGCTTTCTTT | CASSLDPNTEAFF
TRBJ2-6 | few | TRBV25-1 | . | TGTGCCAGCAGTGAATTGGGGACTGGGGCCAACGTCCTGACTTTC | CASSELGTGANVLTF
TRBJ2-4 | . | TRBV15 | . | TGTGCCACCAGCAGAGGGGGGGACATTCAGTACTTC | CATSRGGDIQYF
TRBJ1-2 | few | TRBV13 | . | TGTGCCAGCAGCCTGGGGGGGAGGCGCAGGGGCCATGGCTACACCTTC | CASSLGGRRRGHGYTF
TRBJ2-1 | . | TRBV28 | . | TGTGCCAGCAGTATCCGACAGTACAATGAGCAGTTCTTC | CASSIRQYNEQFF
TRBJ1-2 | few | TRBV4-1 | TRBD1 | TGCGCCAGCAGCCAACCAGGACAGGGGAGGGGCTACACCTTC | CASSQPGQGRGYTF
TRBJ1-1 | . | TRBV11-2 | TRBD1 | TGTGCCAGCAGCCTGACAGGGCGGAACACTGAAGCTTTCTTT | CASSLTGRNTEAFF
TRBJ2-5 | few | TRBV28 | TRBD1 | TGTGCCAGCAGACGACCGGACAGGGTCTCGTTGGAGACCCAGTACTTC | CASRRPDRVSLETQYF
TRBJ1-2 | few | TRBV5-4 | . | TGTGCCAGCAGCTTGGTAGGAGGGGACACAGCGAACACCTTC | CASSLVGGDTANTF
TRBJ2-1 | . | TRBV2 | TRBD2 | TGTGCCAGCAGGGCTAGCGGGAGACCTGAGCAGTTCTTC | CASRASGRPEQFF
TRBJ2-1 | few | TRBV7-9 | TRBD2 | TGTGCCAGCAGCTTAGTTGGGGACTATACTCAGGGTGAGCAGTTCTTC | CASSLVGDYTQGEQFF
TRBJ2-7 | few | TRBV29-1 | . | TGCAGCGTTGAAGGGGGCCGTGGAGTCTACGAGCAGTACTTC | CSVEGGRGVYEQYF
TRBJ2-5 | . | TRBV19 | TRBD1 | TGTGCCAGTCAAACTTCCGGGACAGGGAAAGAGACCCAGTACTTC | CASQTSGTGKETQYF
TRBJ2-2 | . | TRBV7-9 | . | TGTGCCAGCAGAAAAACGTCGGGCGGGGAGCTGTTTTTT | CASRKTSGGELFF
TRBJ2-7 | . | TRBV7-2 | TRBD1 | TGTGCCAGCAGCTCCTCCGGGACAGGGGCCTCCTACGAGCAGTACTTC | CASSSSGTGASYEQYF
TRBJ1-1 | few | TRBV10-2 | TRBD1 | TGCGCCAGCAGTGGACTCAGGGGGCAAGCTTTCTTT | CASSGLRGQAFF
TRBJ2-5 | few | TRBV19 | . | TGTGCCAGTAGAACTACTAGCTCGAGGATGGAGACCCAGTACTTC | CASRTTSSRMETQYF
TRBJ2-7 | . | TRBV28 | TRBD1 | TGTGCCAGCAGTCCCGGGACAGGGCTCTACGAGCAGTACTTC | CASSPGTGLYEQYF
TRBJ2-1 | . | TRBV2 | TRBD2 | TGTGCCAGCAGTGAAGAGGGAGGGCCGTTTGAGCAGTTCTTC | CASSEEGGPFEQFF
TRBJ2-7 | . | TRBV7-9 | TRBD1 | TGTGCCAGCAGCCTGGGACAGACCCGCGAGCAGTACTTC | CASSLGQTREQYF
TRBJ1-2 | few | TRBV27 | TRBD1 | TGTGCCAGCAGTCAGACAGGGTGGCATGGCTACACCTTC | CASSQTGWHGYTF
TRBJ2-3 | few | TRBV18 | TRBD2 | TGTGCCAGCTCACCCTTGGTAGCGGGAGGATGGTCAGATACGCAGTATTTT | CASSPLVAGGWSDTQYF
TRBJ2-7 | few | TRBV6-5 | TRBD1 | TGTGCCAGCAGTCGGGACAGGGCCTACGAGCAGTACTTC | CASSRDRAYEQYF
TRBJ2-1 | few | TRBV7-2 | . | TGTGCCAGCAGCCCTCAGTTCTTC | CASSPQFF
TRBJ2-5 | few | TRBV27 | TRBD1 | TGTGCCAGCAGTCGGACAGGTGAAGAGACCCAGTACTTC | CASSRTGEETQYF
TRBJ2-5 | . | TRBV6-6 | TRBD2 | TGTGCCAGCAGTTACAATGGACTAGCCGGGGAGACCCAGTACTTC | CASSYNGLAGETQYF
TRBJ2-2 | . | TRBV5-4 | . | TGTGCCAGCAGCTTTTTTCGCGGGGGCCGAACCGGGGAGCTGTTTTTT | CASSFFRGGRTGELFF
TRBJ2-7 | few | TRBV15 | TRBD1 | TGTGCCACCAGCAGAGCAAAGTCGGACAGGGCCAATTACGAGCAGTACTTC | CATSRAKSDRANYEQYF